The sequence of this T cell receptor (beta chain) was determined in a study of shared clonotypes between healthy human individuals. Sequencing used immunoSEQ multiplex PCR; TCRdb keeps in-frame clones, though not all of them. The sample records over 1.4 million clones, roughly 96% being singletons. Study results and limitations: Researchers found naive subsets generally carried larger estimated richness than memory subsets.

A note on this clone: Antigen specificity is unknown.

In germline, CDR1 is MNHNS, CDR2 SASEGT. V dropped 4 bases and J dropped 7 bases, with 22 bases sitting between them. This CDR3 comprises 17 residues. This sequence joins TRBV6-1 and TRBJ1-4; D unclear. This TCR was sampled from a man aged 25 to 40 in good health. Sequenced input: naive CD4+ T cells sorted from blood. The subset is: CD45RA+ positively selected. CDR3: CASSVHSTGRRSEKLFF. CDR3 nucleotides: TGTGCCAGCAGTGTCCATTCTACGGGGAGGCGGAGTGAAAAACTGTTTTTT.